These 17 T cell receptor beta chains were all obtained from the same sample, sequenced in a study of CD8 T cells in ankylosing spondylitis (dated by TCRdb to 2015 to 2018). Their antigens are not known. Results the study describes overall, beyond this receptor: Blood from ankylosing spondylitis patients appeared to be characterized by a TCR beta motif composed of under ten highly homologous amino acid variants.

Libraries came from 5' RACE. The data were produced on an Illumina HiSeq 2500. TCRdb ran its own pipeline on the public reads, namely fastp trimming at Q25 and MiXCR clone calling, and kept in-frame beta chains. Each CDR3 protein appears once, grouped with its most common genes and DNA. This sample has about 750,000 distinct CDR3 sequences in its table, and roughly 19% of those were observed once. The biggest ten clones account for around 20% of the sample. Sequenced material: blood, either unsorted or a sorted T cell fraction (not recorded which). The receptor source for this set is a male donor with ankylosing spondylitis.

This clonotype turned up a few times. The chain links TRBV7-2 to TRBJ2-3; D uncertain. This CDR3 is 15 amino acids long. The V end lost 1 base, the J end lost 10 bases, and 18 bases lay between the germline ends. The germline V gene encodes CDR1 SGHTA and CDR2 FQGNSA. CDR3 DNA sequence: TGTGCCAGCAGCTTAGGGCAGAGTCGTCTTGGGGCGCAGTATTTT. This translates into CASSLGQSRLGAQYF.

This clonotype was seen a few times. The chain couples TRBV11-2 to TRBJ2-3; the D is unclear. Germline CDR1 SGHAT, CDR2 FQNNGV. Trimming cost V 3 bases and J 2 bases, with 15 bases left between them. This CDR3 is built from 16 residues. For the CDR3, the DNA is TGTGCCAGCAGCTTCTGGTTTCGGCAAGACACAGATACGCAGTATTTT. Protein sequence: CASSFWFRQDTDTQYF.

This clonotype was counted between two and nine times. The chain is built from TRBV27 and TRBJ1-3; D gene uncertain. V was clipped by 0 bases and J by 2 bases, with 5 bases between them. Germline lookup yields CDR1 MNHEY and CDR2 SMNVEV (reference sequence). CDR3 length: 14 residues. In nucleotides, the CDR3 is TGTGCCAGCAGTTTATCGCTGGCTGGAAACACCATATATTTT. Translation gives CASSLSLAGNTIYF.

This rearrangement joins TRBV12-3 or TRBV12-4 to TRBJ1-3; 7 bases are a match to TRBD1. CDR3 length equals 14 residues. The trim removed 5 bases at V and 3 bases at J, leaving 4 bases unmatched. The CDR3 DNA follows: TGTGCCAGCAGTGACGACAGGGATGGAAACACCATATATTTT. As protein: CASSDDRDGNTIYF.

The CDR3 DNA follows: TGTGCCAGCTCCCTCGGGAACGGGAGGAACACCGGGGAGCTGTTTTTT. Its translation: CASSLGNGRNTGELFF. The chain is built from TRBV18 and TRBJ2-2; perhaps TRBD2 as D (6 bases). Trimming took off 6 bases at V and 1 base at J, with 15 bases between the two ends. The CDR3 covers 16 residues. Per the germline V gene, CDR1 is KGHSH and CDR2 is LQKENI.

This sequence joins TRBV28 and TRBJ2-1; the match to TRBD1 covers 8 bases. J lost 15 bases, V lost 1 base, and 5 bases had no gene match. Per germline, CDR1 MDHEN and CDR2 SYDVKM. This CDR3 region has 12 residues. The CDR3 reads CASSLLTGDRFF. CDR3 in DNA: TGTGCCAGCAGTTTATTGACAGGGGATAGGTTCTTC.

The CDR3 sequence: CASSQAQDRIVGYTF. The DNA for the CDR3 is TGCGCCAGCAGCCAAGCCCAGGACAGGATTGTGGGCTACACCTTC. The V and J genes are TRBV4-1 and TRBJ1-2, with 7 bases identical to TRBD1. CDR1 is MGHRA, CDR2 YSYEKL, per germline. The CDR3 is 15 residues long. V shed 1 base and J 8 bases; nucleotides not matched to a gene: 10.

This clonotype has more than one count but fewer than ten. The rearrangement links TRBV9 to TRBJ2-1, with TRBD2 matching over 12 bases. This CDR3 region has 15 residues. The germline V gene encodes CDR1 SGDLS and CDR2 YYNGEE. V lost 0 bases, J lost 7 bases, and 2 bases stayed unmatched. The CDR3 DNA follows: TGTGCCAGCAGCGTAGAGACTAGCGGGAGAAATGAGCAGTTCTTC. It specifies CASSVETSGRNEQFF.

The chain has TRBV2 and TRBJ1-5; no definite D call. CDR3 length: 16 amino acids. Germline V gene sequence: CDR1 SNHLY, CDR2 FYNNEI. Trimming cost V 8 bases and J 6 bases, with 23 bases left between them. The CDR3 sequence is CASAPEVGKIGQPQHF. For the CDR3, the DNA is TGTGCCAGCGCCCCCGAGGTAGGGAAGATAGGTCAGCCCCAGCATTTT.

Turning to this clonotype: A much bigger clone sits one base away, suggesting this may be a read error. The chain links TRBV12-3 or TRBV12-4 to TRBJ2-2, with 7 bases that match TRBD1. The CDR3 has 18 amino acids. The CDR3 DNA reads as TGTACCAGCAGTCCCCGGGACAGCTTAATAACGAACACCGGGGAGCTGTTTTTT. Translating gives CTSSPRDSLITNTGELFF.

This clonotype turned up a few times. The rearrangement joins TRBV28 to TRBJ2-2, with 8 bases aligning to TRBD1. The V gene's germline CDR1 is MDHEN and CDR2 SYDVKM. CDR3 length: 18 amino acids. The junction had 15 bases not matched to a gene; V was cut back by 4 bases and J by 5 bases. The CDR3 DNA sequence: TGTGCCAGCAGTTCGATCCGCCAGGGGGCCGTGAGAACCGGGGAGCTGTTTTTT. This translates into CASSSIRQGAVRTGELFF.

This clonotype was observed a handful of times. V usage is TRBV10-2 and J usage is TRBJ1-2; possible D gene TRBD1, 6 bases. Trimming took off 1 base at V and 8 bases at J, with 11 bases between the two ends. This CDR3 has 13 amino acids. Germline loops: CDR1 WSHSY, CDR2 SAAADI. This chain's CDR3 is CASSEYRVEGYTF. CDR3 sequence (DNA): TGCGCCAGCAGTGAGTACAGGGTAGAAGGCTACACCTTC.

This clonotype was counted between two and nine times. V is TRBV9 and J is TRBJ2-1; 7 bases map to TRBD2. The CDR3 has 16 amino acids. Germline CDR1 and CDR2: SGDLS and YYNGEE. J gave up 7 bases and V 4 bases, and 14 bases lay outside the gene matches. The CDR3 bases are TGTGCCAGCAGCCCCACACCGGGACTAACGACGAATGAGCAGTTCTTC. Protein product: CASSPTPGLTTNEQFF.

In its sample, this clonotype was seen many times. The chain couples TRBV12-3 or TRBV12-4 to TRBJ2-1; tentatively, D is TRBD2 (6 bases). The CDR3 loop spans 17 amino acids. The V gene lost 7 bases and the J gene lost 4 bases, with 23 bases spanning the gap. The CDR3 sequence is CASTLGLGLAVYNEQFF. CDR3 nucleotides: TGTGCCAGCACCCTGGGACTCGGGCTAGCCGTATACAATGAGCAGTTCTTC.

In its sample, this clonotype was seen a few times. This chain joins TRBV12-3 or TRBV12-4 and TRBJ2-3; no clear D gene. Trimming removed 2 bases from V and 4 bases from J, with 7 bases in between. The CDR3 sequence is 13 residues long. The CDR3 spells CASSLFPADTQYF. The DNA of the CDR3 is TGTGCCAGCAGTTTATTCCCCGCAGATACGCAGTATTTT.

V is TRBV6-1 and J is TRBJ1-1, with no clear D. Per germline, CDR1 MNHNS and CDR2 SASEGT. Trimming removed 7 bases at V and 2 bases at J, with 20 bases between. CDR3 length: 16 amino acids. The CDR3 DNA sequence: TGTGCCAGCAAAACGGGTTCGGCATCGGCCAACACTGAAGCTTTCTTT. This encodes CASKTGSASANTEAFF.

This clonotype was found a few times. The CDR3 reads CASTRGVWTEAFF. CDR3 nucleotides: TGTGCCAGCACCCGCGGAGTCTGGACTGAAGCTTTCTTT. This chain uses TRBV12-3 or TRBV12-4 with TRBJ1-1; D gene unclear. Trimming left V 7 bases short and J 5 bases short, with 14 bases between. The CDR3 has 13 residues.